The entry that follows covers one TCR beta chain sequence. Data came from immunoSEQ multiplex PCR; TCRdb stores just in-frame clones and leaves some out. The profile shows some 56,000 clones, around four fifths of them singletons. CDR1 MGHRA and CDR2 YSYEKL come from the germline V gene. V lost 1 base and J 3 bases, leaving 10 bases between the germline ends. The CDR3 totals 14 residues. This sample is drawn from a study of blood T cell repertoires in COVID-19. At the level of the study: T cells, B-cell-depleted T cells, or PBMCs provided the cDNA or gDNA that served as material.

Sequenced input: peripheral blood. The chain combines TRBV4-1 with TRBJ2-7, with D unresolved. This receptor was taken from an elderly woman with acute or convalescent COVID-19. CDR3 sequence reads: CASSQVAQSYEQYF. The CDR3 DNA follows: TGCGCCAGCAGCCAAGTCGCACAGAGCTACGAGCAGTACTTC.